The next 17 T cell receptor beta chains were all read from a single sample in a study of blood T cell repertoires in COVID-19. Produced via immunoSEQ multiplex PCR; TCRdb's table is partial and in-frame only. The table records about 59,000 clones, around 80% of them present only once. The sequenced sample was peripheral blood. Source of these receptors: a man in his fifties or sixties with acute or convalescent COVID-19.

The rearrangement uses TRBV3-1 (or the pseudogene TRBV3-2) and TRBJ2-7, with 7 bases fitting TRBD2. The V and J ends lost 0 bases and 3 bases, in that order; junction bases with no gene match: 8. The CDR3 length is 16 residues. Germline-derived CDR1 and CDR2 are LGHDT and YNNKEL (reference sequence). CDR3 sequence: CASSQDARRGNYEQYF. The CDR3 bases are TGTGCCAGCAGCCAAGATGCCCGGCGGGGGAACTACGAGCAGTACTTC.

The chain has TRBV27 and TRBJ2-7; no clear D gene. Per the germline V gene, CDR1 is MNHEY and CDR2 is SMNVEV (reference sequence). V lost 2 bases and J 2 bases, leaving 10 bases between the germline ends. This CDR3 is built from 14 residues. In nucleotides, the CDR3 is TGTGCCAGCAGTTTAAGAAACACGCCCTACGAGCAGTACTTC. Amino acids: CASSLRNTPYEQYF.

The DNA of the CDR3 is TGTGCCAGCAGTCAGACCGGGGGGGCTGAAGCTTTCTTT. This sequence encodes CASSQTGGAEAFF. This chain uses TRBV6-6 with TRBJ1-1; perhaps TRBD1 as D (5 bases). Germline CDR1 MNHNY, CDR2 SVGAGI (reference sequence). V was trimmed by 5 bases and J by 6 bases, leaving 13 bases between them. The CDR3 consists of 13 residues.

CDR3: CSAAGGQGWSEAFF. In DNA, the CDR3 is TGCAGCGCTGCAGGGGGACAGGGTTGGTCTGAAGCTTTCTTT. This chain uses TRBV29-1 with TRBJ1-1; 9 bases align to TRBD1. Germline V gene lookup returns CDR1 SQVTM and CDR2 ANQGSEA. J gave up 6 bases and V 7 bases, and 12 bases lay outside the gene matches. The CDR3 extends over 14 amino acids.

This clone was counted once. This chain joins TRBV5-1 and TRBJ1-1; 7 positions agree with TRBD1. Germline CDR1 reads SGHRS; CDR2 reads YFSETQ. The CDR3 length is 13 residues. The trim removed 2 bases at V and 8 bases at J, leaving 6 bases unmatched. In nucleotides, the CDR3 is TGCGCCAGCAGCTTAACAGGGGAATCGGAAGCTTTCTTT. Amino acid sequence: CASSLTGESEAFF.

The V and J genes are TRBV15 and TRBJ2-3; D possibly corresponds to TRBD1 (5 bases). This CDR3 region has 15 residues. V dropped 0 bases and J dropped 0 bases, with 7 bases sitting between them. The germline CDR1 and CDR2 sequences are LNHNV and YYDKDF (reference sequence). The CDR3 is CATSRDRGSTDTQYF. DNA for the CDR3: TGTGCCACCAGCAGAGATAGGGGTAGCACAGATACGCAGTATTTT.

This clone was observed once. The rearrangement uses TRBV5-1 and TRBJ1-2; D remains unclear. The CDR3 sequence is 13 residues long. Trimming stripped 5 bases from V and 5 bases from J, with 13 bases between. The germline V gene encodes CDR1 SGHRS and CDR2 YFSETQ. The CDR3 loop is CASRAVLTYGYTF. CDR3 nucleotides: TGCGCCAGCAGGGCGGTTTTGACGTATGGCTACACCTTC.

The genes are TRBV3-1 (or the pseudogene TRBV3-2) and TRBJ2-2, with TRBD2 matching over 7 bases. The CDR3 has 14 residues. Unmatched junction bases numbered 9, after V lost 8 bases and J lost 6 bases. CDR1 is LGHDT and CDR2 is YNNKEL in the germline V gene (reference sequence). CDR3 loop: CASSRGGWSGELFF. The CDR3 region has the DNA TGTGCCAGCTCCCGGGGAGGGTGGTCCGGGGAGCTGTTTTTT.

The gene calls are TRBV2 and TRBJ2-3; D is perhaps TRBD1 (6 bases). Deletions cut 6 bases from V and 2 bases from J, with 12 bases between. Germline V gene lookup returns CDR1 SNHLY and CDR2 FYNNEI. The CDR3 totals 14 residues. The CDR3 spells CASSPGHTTDTQYF. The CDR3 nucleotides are TGTGCCAGCAGCCCGGGACACACCACAGATACGCAGTATTTT.

CDR3 nucleotide sequence: TGTGCCAGCAGCGTGGACAGTGCAACTAATGAAAAACTGTTTTTT. Protein sequence: CASSVDSATNEKLFF. The V call is TRBV9, the J call TRBJ1-4, with D perhaps TRBD1 (6 bases). Germline values: CDR1 SGDLS, CDR2 YYNGEE. V lost 2 bases, J lost 0 bases, and 8 bases lay in between. The CDR3 is 15 amino acids. Full variable domain (outside the CDR3, taken from reference TRBV9 and TRBJ1-4): DSGVTQTPKHLITATGQRVTLRCSPRSGDLSVYWYQQSLDQGLQFLIQYYNGEERAKGNILERFSAQQFPDLHSELNLSSLELGDSALYFCASSVDSATNEKLFFGSGTQLSVL.

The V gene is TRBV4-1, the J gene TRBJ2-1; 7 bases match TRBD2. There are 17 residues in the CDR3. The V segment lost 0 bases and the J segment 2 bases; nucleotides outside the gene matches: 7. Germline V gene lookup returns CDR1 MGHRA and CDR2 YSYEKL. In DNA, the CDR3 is TGCGCCAGCAGCCAAGATGGGGGGGGAGCTCCCTACAATGAGCAGTTCTTC. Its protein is CASSQDGGGAPYNEQFF.

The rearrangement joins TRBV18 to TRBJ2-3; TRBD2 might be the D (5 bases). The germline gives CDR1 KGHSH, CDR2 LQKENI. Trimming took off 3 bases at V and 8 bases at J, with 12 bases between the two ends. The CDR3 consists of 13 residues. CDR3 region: CASSPPGSGTQYF. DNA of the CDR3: TGTGCCAGCTCACCTCCGGGGAGTGGTACGCAGTATTTT.

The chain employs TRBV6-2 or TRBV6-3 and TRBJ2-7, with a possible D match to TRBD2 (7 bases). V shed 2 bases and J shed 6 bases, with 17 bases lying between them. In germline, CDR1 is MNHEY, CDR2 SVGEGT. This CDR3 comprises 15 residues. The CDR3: CASSYEAGARSEQYF. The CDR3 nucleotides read TGTGCCAGCAGTTACGAGGCGGGGGCGCGAAGCGAGCAGTACTTC.

The CDR3 loop reads CASSRAGGENIQYF. In nucleotides, the CDR3 is TGTGCCAGCAGCCGGGCAGGGGGCGAAAACATTCAGTACTTC. This rearrangement joins TRBV27 to TRBJ2-4, with 8 bases fitting TRBD1. Germline loops: CDR1 MNHEY, CDR2 SMNVEV (reference sequence). V was clipped by 6 bases and J by 5 bases; unmatched bases: 6. The CDR3 consists of 14 residues.

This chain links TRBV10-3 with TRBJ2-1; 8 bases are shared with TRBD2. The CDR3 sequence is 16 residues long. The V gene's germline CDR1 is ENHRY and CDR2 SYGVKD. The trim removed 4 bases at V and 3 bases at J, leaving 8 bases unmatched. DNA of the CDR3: TGTGCCATCAGTGGGGGGACTAGTTTCGACTACAATGAGCAGTTCTTC. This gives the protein CAISGGTSFDYNEQFF.

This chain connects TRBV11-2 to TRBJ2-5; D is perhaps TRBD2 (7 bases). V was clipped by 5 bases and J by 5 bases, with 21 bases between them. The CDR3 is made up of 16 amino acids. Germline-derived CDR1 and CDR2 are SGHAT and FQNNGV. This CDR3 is CASSTRTRGGVETQYF. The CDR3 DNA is TGTGCCAGCAGCACGCGGACTAGGGGGGGGGTTGAGACCCAGTACTTC.

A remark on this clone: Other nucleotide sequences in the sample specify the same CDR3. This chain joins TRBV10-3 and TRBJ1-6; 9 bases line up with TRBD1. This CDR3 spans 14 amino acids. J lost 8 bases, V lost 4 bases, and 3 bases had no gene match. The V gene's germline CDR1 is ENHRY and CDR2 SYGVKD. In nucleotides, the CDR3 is TGTGCCATCAGTGCTAGACAGGGGGATTCACCCCTCCACTTT. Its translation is CAISARQGDSPLHF.